This TCR beta chain was recorded in a study of shared clonotypes between healthy human individuals. Background on the study: Three CD4 naive, three CD4 memory, two CD8 naive and one CD8 memory plate were used per donor.

A word on this clone: Its antigen is unidentified.

CD8 cells classed as naive were CD45RO-negative and positively selected for CCR7, excluding terminally differentiated effector memory CD45RA+ cells. Study results and caveats: Few donors limited the genetic and exposure-history diversity represented. Generation of non-shared clonotypes was less probable than generation of clonotypes shared by all four donors. Measured sharing among donors was expected to vary with sequencing depth.

The CDR3 contains 14 residues. Data came from immunoSEQ multiplex PCR; TCRdb stores just in-frame clones and leaves some out. The sample includes some 2 million clones, approximately 94% seen only once; the top ten take around 1.1%. The sequencing sample was made of naive CD8+ T cells sorted from blood. The chain links TRBV21-1 to TRBJ2-3; whether TRBD2, the table's D call, matches the DNA was not checked. TRBV21-1 is annotated as a pseudogene. This TCR derives from a man younger than 35 in good health. CDR3 loop: CASRTSGKIDTQYF. The CDR3 nucleotides are TGTGCCAGCAGAACTAGCGGGAAAATAGATACGCAGTATTTT.